This T cell receptor beta chain was obtained from a study of CD8+ T cells in alopecia areata. Across the whole study: Treated patients were given oral tofacitinib, which was dosed at 5 to 10 mg twice daily.

As to this clone: Its antigen is unidentified.

Lesional scalp punch biopsies and peripheral blood came from alopecia areata patients. Germline CDR1 is SQVTM and CDR2 is ANQGSEA. Trimming cost V 3 bases and J 8 bases; bases outside gene matches: 3. This CDR3 comprises 11 residues. General study results and limits: Lesional scalp displayed greater clonality than normal scalp, most notably in alopecia totalis/universalis.

RNA was isolated and reverse transcribed to cDNA, the sequencing template. Measured with immunoSEQ multiplex PCR; TCRdb has only the in-frame clones, and not every one. The data hold about 150,000 clones, with about 53% observed a single time. This chain connects TRBV29-1 to TRBJ1-2; 7 bases are shared with TRBD1. The starting material was CD8+ T cells sorted from blood, obtained at week 0. The sequence came from a human donor with alopecia areata. The CDR3 nucleotides are TGCAGCGTTGATACAGGGGACGGCTACACCTTC. Translation gives CSVDTGDGYTF. Full variable domain (rest looked up from reference TRBV29-1 and TRBJ1-2): SAVISQKPSRDICQRGTSLTIQCQVDSQVTMMFWYRQQPGQSLTLIATANQGSEATYESGFVIDKFPISRPNLTFSTLTVSNMSPEDSSIYLCSVDTGDGYTFGSGTRLTVV.